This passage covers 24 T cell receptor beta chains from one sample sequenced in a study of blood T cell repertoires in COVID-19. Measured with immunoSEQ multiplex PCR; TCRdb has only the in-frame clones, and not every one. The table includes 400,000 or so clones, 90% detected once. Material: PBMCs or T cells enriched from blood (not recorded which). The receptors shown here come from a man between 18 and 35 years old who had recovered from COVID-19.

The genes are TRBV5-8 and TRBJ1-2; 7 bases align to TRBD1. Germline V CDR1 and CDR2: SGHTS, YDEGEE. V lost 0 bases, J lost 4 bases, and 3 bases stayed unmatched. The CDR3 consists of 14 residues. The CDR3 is CASSLATGVYGYTF. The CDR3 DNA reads TGTGCCAGCAGCTTGGCTACAGGGGTCTATGGCTACACCTTC.

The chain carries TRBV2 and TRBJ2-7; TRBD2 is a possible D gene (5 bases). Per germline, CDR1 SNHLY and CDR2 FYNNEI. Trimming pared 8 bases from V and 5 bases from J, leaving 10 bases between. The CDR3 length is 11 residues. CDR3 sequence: CASRRADEQYF. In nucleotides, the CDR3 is TGTGCCAGCCGGCGGGCGGACGAGCAGTACTTC. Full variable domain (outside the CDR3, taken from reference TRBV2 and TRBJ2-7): EPEVTQTPSHQVTQMGQEVILRCVPISNHLYFYWYRQILGQKVEFLVSFYNNEISEKSEIFDDQFSVERPDGSNFTLKIRSTKLEDSAMYFCASRRADEQYFGPGTRLTVT.

The CDR3 DNA reads TGCGCCAGCAGCCAAGAGGACAGGGAAGGGCAGCCCCAGCATTTT. This codes for CASSQEDREGQPQHF. This chain uses TRBV4-1 with TRBJ1-5, with 8 bases fitting TRBD1. The CDR3 covers 15 residues. V shed 0 bases, J shed 7 bases, and the junction held 5 bases outside the gene matches. The germline CDR1 and CDR2 sequences are MGHRA and YSYEKL.

The CDR3 reads CASTPTGAITGELFF. The CDR3 DNA is TGTGCCAGCACCCCGACAGGGGCCATCACCGGGGAGCTGTTTTTT. The chain links TRBV11-2 to TRBJ2-2; 8 nucleotides line up with TRBD1. This CDR3 is built from 15 residues. Germline CDR1 reads SGHAT; CDR2 reads FQNNGV. V gave up 7 bases and J gave up 4 bases; unmatched junction bases: 8.

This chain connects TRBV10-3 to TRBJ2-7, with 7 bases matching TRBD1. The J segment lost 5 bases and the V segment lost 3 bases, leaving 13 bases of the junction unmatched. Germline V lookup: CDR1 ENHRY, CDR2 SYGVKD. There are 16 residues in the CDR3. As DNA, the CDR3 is TGTGCCATCAGTGATCAACCTAGGGGGCGCTTTAACGAGCAGTACTTC. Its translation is CAISDQPRGRFNEQYF.

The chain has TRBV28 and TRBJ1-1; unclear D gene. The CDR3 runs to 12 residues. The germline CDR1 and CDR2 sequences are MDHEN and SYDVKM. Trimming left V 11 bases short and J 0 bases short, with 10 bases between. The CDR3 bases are TGTGCCTCCAGGATCATGAACACTGAAGCTTTCTTT. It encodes CASRIMNTEAFF.

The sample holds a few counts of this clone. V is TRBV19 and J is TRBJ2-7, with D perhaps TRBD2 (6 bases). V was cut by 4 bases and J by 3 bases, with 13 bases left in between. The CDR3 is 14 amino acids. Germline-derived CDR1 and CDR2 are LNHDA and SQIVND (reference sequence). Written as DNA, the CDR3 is TGTGCCAGTAGTACTCTCGGGACTCTCTACGAGCAGTACTTC. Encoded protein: CASSTLGTLYEQYF.

The CDR3, as DNA: TGCAGTGCCCCTAGGGGGACTGAAGCTTTCTTT. Protein product: CSAPRGTEAFF. V is TRBV20-1 and J is TRBJ1-1; maybe TRBD1 (6 bases). The CDR3 extends over 11 amino acids. Germline assignment: CDR1 DFQATT and CDR2 SNEGSKA (reference sequence). The ends were cut back, 6 bases at V and 5 bases at J, with 10 bases in the middle.

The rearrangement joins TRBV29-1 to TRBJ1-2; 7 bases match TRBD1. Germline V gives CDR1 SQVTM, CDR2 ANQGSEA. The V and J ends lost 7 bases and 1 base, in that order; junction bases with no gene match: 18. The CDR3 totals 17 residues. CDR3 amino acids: CSAAHSEGTANNYGYTF. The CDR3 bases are TGCAGCGCAGCCCACTCAGAGGGGACAGCAAATAACTATGGCTACACCTTC.

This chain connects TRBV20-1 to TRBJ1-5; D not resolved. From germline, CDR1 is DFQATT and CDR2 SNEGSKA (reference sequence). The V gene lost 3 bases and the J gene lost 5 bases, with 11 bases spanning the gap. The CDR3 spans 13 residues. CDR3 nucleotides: TGCAGTGCTAGTGTCGGGGTCGATCAGCCCCAGCATTTT. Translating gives CSASVGVDQPQHF.

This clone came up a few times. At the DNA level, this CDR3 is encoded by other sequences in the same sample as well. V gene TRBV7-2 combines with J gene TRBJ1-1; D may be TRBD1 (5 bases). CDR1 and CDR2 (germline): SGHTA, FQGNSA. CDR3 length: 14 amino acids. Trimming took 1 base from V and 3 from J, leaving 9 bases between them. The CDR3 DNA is TGTGCCAGCAGCTTAGTTCCAGGGTACACTGAAGCTTTCTTT. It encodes CASSLVPGYTEAFF.

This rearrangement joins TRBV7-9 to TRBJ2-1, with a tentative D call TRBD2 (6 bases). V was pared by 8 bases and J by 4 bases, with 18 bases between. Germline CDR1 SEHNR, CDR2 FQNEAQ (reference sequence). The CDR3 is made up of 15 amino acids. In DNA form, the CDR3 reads TGTGCCAGCTCATACTTAACGGGGAGGTACAATGAGCAGTTCTTC. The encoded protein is CASSYLTGRYNEQFF.

CDR3 sequence reads: CASSLYYSRERSGNTIYF. DNA for the CDR3: TGTGCCAGCAGCTTATATTATAGCCGGGAGAGGTCTGGAAACACCATATATTTT. The chain employs TRBV11-3 and TRBJ1-3, with unresolved D. The V end was cut by 2 bases, the J end by 1 base, with 18 bases between. The germline gives CDR1 SGHNT, CDR2 YENEEA. CDR3 length equals 18 residues.

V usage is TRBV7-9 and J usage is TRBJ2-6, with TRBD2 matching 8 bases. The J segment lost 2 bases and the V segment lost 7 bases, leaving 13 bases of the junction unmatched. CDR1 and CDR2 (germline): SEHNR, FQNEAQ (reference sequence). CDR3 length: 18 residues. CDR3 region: CASIRRGGAMAGANVLTF. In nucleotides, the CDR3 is TGTGCCAGCATCCGCCGGGGGGGAGCTATGGCTGGGGCCAACGTCCTGACTTTC.

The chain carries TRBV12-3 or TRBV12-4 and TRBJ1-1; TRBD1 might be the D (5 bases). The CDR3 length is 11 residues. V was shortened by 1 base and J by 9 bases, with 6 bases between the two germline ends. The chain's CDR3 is CASSLGQKAFF. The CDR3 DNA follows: TGTGCCAGCAGTTTAGGACAGAAAGCTTTCTTT.

In DNA form, the CDR3 reads TGTGCCAGTAGTACCAAGACAGGGAGCCTAGGTACGCAGTATTTT. It translates to CASSTKTGSLGTQYF. This chain connects TRBV19 to TRBJ2-3; the match to TRBD1 covers 7 bases. Germline V gene sequence: CDR1 LNHDA, CDR2 SQIVND (reference sequence). Trimming cost V 4 bases and J 8 bases; bases outside gene matches: 12. The CDR3 spans 15 residues. The full variable domain, rest sourced from reference TRBV19 and TRBJ2-3, is DGGITQSPKYLFRKEGQNVTLSCEQNLNHDAMYWYRQDPGQGLRLIYYSQIVNDFQKGDIAEGYSVSREKKESFPLTVTSAQKNPTAFYLCASSTKTGSLGTQYFGPGTRLTVL.

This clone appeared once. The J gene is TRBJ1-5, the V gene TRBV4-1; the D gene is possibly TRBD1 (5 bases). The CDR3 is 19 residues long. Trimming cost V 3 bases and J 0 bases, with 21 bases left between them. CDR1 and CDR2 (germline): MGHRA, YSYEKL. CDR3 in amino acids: CASSQSRTQRRYSNQPQHF. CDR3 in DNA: TGCGCCAGCAGCCAGAGTCGGACACAGAGGCGTTATAGCAATCAGCCCCAGCATTTT.

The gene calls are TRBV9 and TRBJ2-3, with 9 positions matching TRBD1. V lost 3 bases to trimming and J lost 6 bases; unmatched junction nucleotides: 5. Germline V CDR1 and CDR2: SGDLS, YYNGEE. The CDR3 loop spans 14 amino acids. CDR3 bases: TGTGCCAGCAGCGCAAGACAGGGGGTCGATACGCAGTATTTT. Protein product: CASSARQGVDTQYF. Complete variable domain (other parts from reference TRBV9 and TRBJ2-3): DSGVTQTPKHLITATGQRVTLRCSPRSGDLSVYWYQQSLDQGLQFLIQYYNGEERAKGNILERFSAQQFPDLHSELNLSSLELGDSALYFCASSARQGVDTQYFGPGTRLTVL.

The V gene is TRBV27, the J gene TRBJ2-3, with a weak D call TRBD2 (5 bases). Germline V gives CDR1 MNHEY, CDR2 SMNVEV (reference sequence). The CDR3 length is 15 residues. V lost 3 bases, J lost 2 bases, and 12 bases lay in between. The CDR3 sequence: CASSLSGYFTDTQYF. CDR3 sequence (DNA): TGTGCCAGCAGTTTGAGCGGATACTTCACAGATACGCAGTATTTT.

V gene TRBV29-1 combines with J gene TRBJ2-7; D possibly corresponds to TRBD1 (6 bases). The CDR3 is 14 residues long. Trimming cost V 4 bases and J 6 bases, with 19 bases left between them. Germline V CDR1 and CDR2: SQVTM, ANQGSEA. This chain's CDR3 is CSVGTRQALGEQYF. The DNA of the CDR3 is TGCAGCGTTGGCACTAGACAGGCGCTGGGCGAGCAGTACTTC.

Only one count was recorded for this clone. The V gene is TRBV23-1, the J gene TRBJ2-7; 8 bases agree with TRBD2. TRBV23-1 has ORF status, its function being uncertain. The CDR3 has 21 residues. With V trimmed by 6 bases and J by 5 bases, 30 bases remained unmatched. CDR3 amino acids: CASSLRGGATIPGFVGNEQYF. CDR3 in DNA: TGCGCCAGCAGCCTTCGGGGGGGCGCTACGATTCCGGGGTTTGTTGGAAACGAGCAGTACTTC.

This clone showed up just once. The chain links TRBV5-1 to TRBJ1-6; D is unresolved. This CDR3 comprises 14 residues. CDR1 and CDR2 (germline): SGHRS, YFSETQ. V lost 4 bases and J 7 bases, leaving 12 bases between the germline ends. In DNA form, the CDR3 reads TGCGCCAGCAGCCCTAACGTCGCCAATTCACCCCTCCACTTT. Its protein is CASSPNVANSPLHF.

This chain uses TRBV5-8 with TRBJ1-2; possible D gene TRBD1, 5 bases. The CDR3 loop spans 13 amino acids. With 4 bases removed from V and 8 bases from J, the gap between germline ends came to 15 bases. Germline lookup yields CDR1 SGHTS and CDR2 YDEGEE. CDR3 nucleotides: TGTGCCAGCAGCAAGAGACAGACCCACGGCTACACCTTC. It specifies CASSKRQTHGYTF.

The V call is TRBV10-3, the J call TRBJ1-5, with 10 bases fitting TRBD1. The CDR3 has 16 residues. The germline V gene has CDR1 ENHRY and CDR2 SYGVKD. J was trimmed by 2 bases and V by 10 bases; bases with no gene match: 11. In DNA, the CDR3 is TGTGCCACCGGGACAGGGGAATCACGCGGCAATCAGCCCCAGCATTTT. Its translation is CATGTGESRGNQPQHF.